This T cell receptor beta chain derives from a study of beta chain features in type 1 diabetes. This clone has only a few counts. Its antigen is not identified. Averaging approximately 0.11 L, one heparinised blood draw came from each individual donor. Via CD45RO/CCR7/CD25/CD127/CD95/CD27, cells of the CD4+ naive, central memory, regulatory and stem cell-like memory subsets were sorted. Over 95% purity was reached by all sorted populations. Investigators reverse transcribed all isolated RNA, so they sequenced expressed TCRB transcripts. Sequenced by immunoSEQ multiplex PCR; TCRdb stores in-frame clones only, minus some. There are hundreds of thousands of clones in the sample; 10% to 15% occur only once, and around 0.022% lies in the top ten. Study findings and constraints: In all four CD4+ subsets, TCRB CDR3 length was significantly, moderately reduced in type 1 diabetes.

CDR3 length: 11 amino acids. Germline CDR1 and CDR2: SEHNR and FQNEAQ (reference sequence). The ends were cut back, 0 bases at V and 7 bases at J, with 4 bases in the middle. The sample comprised naive CD4+ T cells from blood. This receptor was taken from a man aged 18-30 years with type 1 diabetes. The chain employs TRBV7-9 and TRBJ2-7, with D unclear. The CDR3 nucleotides are TGTGCCAGCAGCTTAGCGGAGGAGCAGTACTTC. Translating it yields CASSLAEEQYF.